These 15 T cell receptor beta chains came from one sample sequenced in a study of blood T cell repertoires in COVID-19. Produced via immunoSEQ multiplex PCR; TCRdb's table is partial and in-frame only. The sample includes more than 250,000 clones, 80% to 90% seen only once; the top ten take under 5.5%. Sequenced material: PBMCs or T cells enriched from blood (not recorded which). The receptors come from a woman under 40 who had recovered from COVID-19.

The chain recombines TRBV5-1 with TRBJ1-1; no clear D gene. V lost 4 bases, J lost 8 bases, and 12 bases lay in between. The germline V gene has CDR1 SGHRS and CDR2 YFSETQ. CDR3 length: 12 amino acids. In DNA, the CDR3 is TGCGCCAGCAGCCCATCTGGGCTGGAAGCTTTCTTT. Translation gives CASSPSGLEAFF.

This chain links TRBV4-2 with TRBJ2-5, with 8 positions matching TRBD2. V lost 3 bases, J lost 0 bases, and 9 bases stayed unmatched. The length of the CDR3 is 17 residues. The germline gives CDR1 LGHNA, CDR2 YNFKEQ. The CDR3 nucleotides are TGTGCCAGCAGCCAGGAACTGACTAGCGCCGACCAAGAGACCCAGTACTTC. This gives the protein CASSQELTSADQETQYF.

V is TRBV19 and J is TRBJ1-2; D is perhaps TRBD1 (6 bases). Germline CDR1 reads LNHDA; CDR2 reads SQIVND (reference sequence). The CDR3 has 16 amino acids. Trimming cost V 2 bases and J 3 bases, with 16 bases left between them. CDR3 protein: CASSILSAQGYYGYTF. For the CDR3, the DNA is TGTGCCAGTAGTATACTTTCCGCACAGGGTTACTATGGCTACACCTTC.

The chain uses TRBV5-1 and TRBJ1-1; 8 nucleotides align to TRBD1. V shed 4 bases and J 1 base; nucleotides not matched to a gene: 3. The CDR3 totals 14 residues. CDR1 and CDR2 (germline): SGHRS, YFSETQ. Written as DNA, the CDR3 is TGCGCCAGCAGCATAGGACAGGGGAACACTGAAGCTTTCTTT. Its translation is CASSIGQGNTEAFF. The full variable domain, with the rest looked up from reference TRBV5-1 and TRBJ1-1, is KAGVTQTPRYLIKTRGQQVTLSCSPISGHRSVSWYQQTPGQGLQFLFEYFSETQRNKGNFPGRFSGRQFSNSRSEMNVSTLELGDSALYLCASSIGQGNTEAFFGQGTRLTVV.

The chain recombines TRBV29-1 with TRBJ2-4; no definite D call. Germline loops: CDR1 SQVTM, CDR2 ANQGSEA. This CDR3 spans 13 amino acids. V was clipped by 6 bases and J by 0 bases, with 9 bases between them. DNA of the CDR3: TGCAGCGTCTCCTTAATAGCCAAAAACATTCAGTACTTC. It translates to CSVSLIAKNIQYF.

The CDR3 DNA reads as TGTGCCAGCAGTCCACACCGACAGGTCGAAGCTTTCTTT. Translating it yields CASSPHRQVEAFF. The chain is built from TRBV28 and TRBJ1-1; the D gene is possibly TRBD1 (6 bases). V dropped 5 bases and J dropped 8 bases, with 15 bases sitting between them. The CDR3 is 13 residues long. Germline CDR1 reads MDHEN; CDR2 reads SYDVKM.

CDR3: CSVLTGGGLGQPQHF. The CDR3, as DNA: TGCAGCGTTCTGACAGGGGGCGGCTTGGGGCAGCCCCAGCATTTT. V is TRBV29-1 and J is TRBJ1-5, with TRBD1 matching 10 bases. The junction had 11 bases not matched to a gene; V was cut back by 5 bases and J by 7 bases. The CDR3 loop spans 15 amino acids. Germline assignment: CDR1 SQVTM and CDR2 ANQGSEA. Complete variable domain (other parts from reference TRBV29-1 and TRBJ1-5): SAVISQKPSRDICQRGTSLTIQCQVDSQVTMMFWYRQQPGQSLTLIATANQGSEATYESGFVIDKFPISRPNLTFSTLTVSNMSPEDSSIYLCSVLTGGGLGQPQHFGDGTRLSIL.

The V and J genes are TRBV2 and TRBJ1-5; a weak D match, TRBD1 (5 bases). This CDR3 has 16 residues. The germline gives CDR1 SNHLY, CDR2 FYNNEI. V lost 7 bases, J lost 1 base, and 17 bases lay in between. The CDR3 sequence is CASTEGRGPSNQPQHF. CDR3 nucleotide sequence: TGTGCCAGCACCGAAGGGAGGGGACCAAGCAATCAGCCCCAGCATTTT.

The genes are TRBV15 and TRBJ1-2; D is possibly TRBD1 (5 bases). The CDR3 has 16 residues. Germline CDR1 LNHNV, CDR2 YYDKDF (reference sequence). V shed 5 bases and J shed 0 bases, with 16 bases lying between them. CDR3 bases: TGTGCCACCAGCCCTTCCCGACAGTTAGCTAACTATGGCTACACCTTC. Translating gives CATSPSRQLANYGYTF.

The rearrangement joins TRBV5-1 to TRBJ1-1; D remains unclear. Trimming shortened V by 0 bases and J by 11 bases, and 17 bases separated the two germline ends. This CDR3 has 14 residues. In germline, CDR1 is SGHRS, CDR2 YFSETQ. CDR3: CASSLEPTDKRAFF. In DNA form, the CDR3 reads TGCGCCAGCAGCTTGGAACCCACCGACAAGCGGGCTTTCTTT.

This clone appeared a few times. The chain uses TRBV3-1 (or the pseudogene TRBV3-2) and TRBJ1-2; unclear D gene. Looked up from germline, CDR1 is LGHDT and CDR2 is YNNKEL (reference sequence). Trimming shortened V by 0 bases and J by 4 bases, and 15 bases separated the two germline ends. The CDR3 loop spans 16 amino acids. CDR3 residues: CASSQDPTPFGYGYTF. The DNA for the CDR3 is TGTGCCAGCAGCCAAGATCCGACACCCTTCGGCTATGGCTACACCTTC.

Turning to this clone: At the DNA level, this CDR3 is encoded by other sequences in the same sample as well. The CDR3 reads CASSEGPGNQPQHF. In nucleotides, the CDR3 is TGTGCCAGCAGTGAAGGGCCCGGGAATCAGCCCCAGCATTTT. The V and J genes are TRBV2 and TRBJ1-5; D is ambiguous. There are 14 residues in the CDR3. V was cut by 1 base and J by 4 bases, with 8 bases left in between. Germline CDR1 SNHLY, CDR2 FYNNEI. Full variable domain (outside the CDR3, taken from reference TRBV2 and TRBJ1-5): EPEVTQTPSHQVTQMGQEVILRCVPISNHLYFYWYRQILGQKVEFLVSFYNNEISEKSEIFDDQFSVERPDGSNFTLKIRSTKLEDSAMYFCASSEGPGNQPQHFGDGTRLSIL.

A note on this clone: Other DNA sequences from this sample encode an identical CDR3 as well. The V and J genes are TRBV11-2 and TRBJ2-5; D is uncertain. There are 12 residues in the CDR3. Germline CDR1 SGHAT, CDR2 FQNNGV. V was trimmed by 0 bases and J by 5 bases, leaving 4 bases between them. CDR3: CASSLDRETQYF. DNA of the CDR3: TGTGCCAGCAGCTTAGACAGGGAGACCCAGTACTTC.

This clone was detected once. V is TRBV12-3 or TRBV12-4 and J is TRBJ2-7; the D gene is possibly TRBD1 (5 bases). This CDR3 is 13 amino acids long. Trimming took off 6 bases at V and 3 bases at J, with 12 bases between the two ends. The CDR3 DNA follows: TGTGCCAGCAGCTATGACAGATACTACGAGCAGTACTTC. Amino acid sequence: CASSYDRYYEQYF.

The chain employs TRBV7-8 and TRBJ2-1; 9 positions match TRBD2. The V segment lost 4 bases and the J segment 9 bases; nucleotides outside the gene matches: 19. The CDR3 is 18 amino acids. Germline-derived CDR1 and CDR2 are SGHVS and FQNEAQ. CDR3 loop: CASSSVAVAGATYREQFF. The DNA for the CDR3 is TGTGCCAGCAGCTCCGTCGCGGTAGCGGGGGCCACCTACCGTGAGCAGTTCTTC.